This TCR beta chain was captured by sequencing in a study of blood T cell repertoires in COVID-19. Study overall: The study drew acute and convalescent COVID-19 samples from the United States, Italy and Spain. From T cells, B-cell-depleted T cells, or PBMCs came the material, which was cDNA or gDNA.

As originally analysed: It was from reference gene primer amplification that nucleated cell counts were estimated. The repertoire was sequenced with immunoSEQ multiplex PCR; TCRdb's copy has only in-frame clones and lacks some. V, J and clone size are taken as reported in that table, and D and trimming were inferred from the DNA itself. The data hold around 430,000 clones, with about nine tenths observed a single time. The V and J ends lost 1 base and 9 bases respectively, with 12 bases between them. Germline CDR1 and CDR2: GTSNPN and SVGIG (reference sequence). The CDR3 loop spans 12 amino acids. Seattle's cohort entered during active infection and was followed longitudinally.

The sequencing input was peripheral blood. This clonotype originated in a woman aged 50 to 65 with COVID-19, enrolled during active disease. This sequence joins TRBV30 and TRBJ1-1; perhaps TRBD1 as D (5 bases). The CDR3 DNA is TGTGCCTGGAGTGACGGGAGGGGAAAAGCTTTCTTT. It specifies CAWSDGRGKAFF. The variable domain in full, completed from reference TRBV30 and TRBJ1-1, reads SQTIHQWPATLVQPVGSPLSLECTVEGTSNPNLYWYRQAAGRGLQLLFYSVGIGQISSEVPQNLSASRPQDRQFILSSKKLLLSDSGFYLCAWSDGRGKAFFGQGTRLTVV.